The 13 T cell receptor beta chains below all came from one sample that was sequenced in a study. TCRdb passed the 5' RACE reads through MiXCR, listing each CDR3 protein once. In the table there are about 50,000 distinct CDR3 sequences, more than 15% of which are singletons. The sample was naive CD4+ T cells sorted from blood. Subset noted: naive CD4+ T cells, CD4+CD45RA+CD25-. These receptors all stem from a female donor with breast cancer.

This clonotype has at least ten counts. V is TRBV6-2 or TRBV6-3 and J is TRBJ2-7; weak D call: TRBD1 (6 bases). The CDR3 totals 12 residues. The V end was cut by 5 bases, the J end by 6 bases, with 11 bases between. Germline V gene sequence: CDR1 MNHEY, CDR2 SVGEGT. CDR3 region: CASSRWGPEQYF. The CDR3 bases are TGTGCCAGCAGTAGGTGGGGGCCCGAGCAGTACTTC.

J is TRBJ2-7 and V is TRBV28; 10 bases are a match to TRBD2. Germline V lookup: CDR1 MDHEN, CDR2 SYDVKM. J lost 2 bases, V lost 11 bases, and 9 bases had no gene match. This CDR3 is built from 14 residues. CDR3 in amino acids: CAATSGRAPYEQYF. CDR3 in DNA: TGTGCCGCAACAAGCGGGAGGGCGCCCTACGAGCAGTACTTC.

The chain carries TRBV10-3 and TRBJ1-2; tentative D call: TRBD1 (6 bases). V was clipped by 10 bases and J by 7 bases, with 25 bases between them. This CDR3 contains 15 residues. The germline V gene encodes CDR1 ENHRY and CDR2 SYGVKD. CDR3 protein: CATDPDPGHRRGYTF. The CDR3 region has the DNA TGTGCCACCGACCCAGATCCGGGACACCGCCGTGGCTACACCTTC.

This clonotype was detected a few times. V gene TRBV9 combines with J gene TRBJ2-1, with 8 bases identical to TRBD1. The V and J ends lost 2 bases and 12 bases, in that order; junction bases with no gene match: 13. Germline CDR1 SGDLS, CDR2 YYNGEE. The CDR3 is made up of 15 amino acids. The CDR3 DNA is TGTGCCAGCAGCGTGGCCGGGACAGGACACGATGGGCAGTTCTTC. Protein: CASSVAGTGHDGQFF.

This clonotype showed up just a few times. J is TRBJ2-3 and V is TRBV18; no firm D call. The CDR3 has 12 residues. V was trimmed by 2 bases and J by 2 bases, leaving 2 bases between them. Germline V gene lookup returns CDR1 KGHSH and CDR2 LQKENI. The CDR3 DNA reads as TGTGCCAGCTCACCAGACACAGATACGCAGTATTTT. The encoded protein is CASSPDTDTQYF.

The chain links TRBV5-1 to TRBJ2-6; tentative D call: TRBD1 (6 bases). The V gene's germline CDR1 is SGHRS and CDR2 YFSETQ. The CDR3 spans 18 residues. Trimming took 3 bases from V and 4 from J, leaving 20 bases between them. The CDR3 DNA follows: TGCGCCAGCAGCTGGGACACGGGCCCAAGTCTCGGGGCCAACGTCCTGACTTTC. This translates into CASSWDTGPSLGANVLTF.

This clonotype was counted between two and nine times. The V call is TRBV12-3 or TRBV12-4, the J call TRBJ2-3, with 7 bases that match TRBD1. Trimming at V came to 5 bases and at J to 1 base, leaving 9 bases not matched to a gene. The CDR3 contains 16 residues. The CDR3 DNA sequence: TGTGCCAGCAGTGCACGACAGGGTTCGGGCACAGATACGCAGTATTTT. As protein: CASSARQGSGTDTQYF.

This clonotype has a count of ten or more. This chain connects TRBV7-3 to TRBJ1-1; no clear D gene. V dropped 2 bases and J dropped 1 base, with 11 bases sitting between them. CDR1 and CDR2 from the germline V gene are SGHTA and FQGTGA. CDR3 length: 15 residues. CDR3 coding DNA: TGTGCCAGCAGCTTACAGTCGCTCCCGAACACTGAAGCTTTCTTT. This sequence encodes CASSLQSLPNTEAFF.

A few counts support this clonotype. The V call is TRBV18, the J call TRBJ1-2, with 8 bases that match TRBD1. Per the germline V gene, CDR1 is KGHSH and CDR2 is LQKENI. The CDR3 runs 15 residues. The J segment lost 2 bases and the V segment lost 3 bases, leaving 5 bases of the junction unmatched. CDR3 nucleotide sequence: TGTGCCAGCTCACCTAACAGGGGGTTCAACTATGGCTACACCTTC. Residues: CASSPNRGFNYGYTF.

This clonotype was observed a handful of times. The CDR3 does not end in the conserved phenylalanine or tryptophan, so this is likely a read error. The chain has TRBV5-1 and TRBJ1-6; D not certain. The CDR3 runs to 15 residues. Germline loops: CDR1 SGHRS, CDR2 YFSETQ. V was clipped by 2 bases and J by 4 bases, with 10 bases between them. The CDR3 region is CASSFTSDYNSPLHV. In nucleotides, the CDR3 is TGCGCCAGCAGCTTTACGTCGGATTATAATTCACCCCTCCACGTT.

This clonotype appeared a few times. The V gene is TRBV5-1, the J gene TRBJ2-1; 9 nucleotides agree with TRBD2. V was pared by 0 bases and J by 4 bases, with 17 bases of the junction left unmatched. Germline assignment: CDR1 SGHRS and CDR2 YFSETQ. This CDR3 is built from 20 residues. CDR3 region: CASSLGPSGEQEPPYNEQFF. The CDR3 region has the DNA TGCGCCAGCAGCTTGGGGCCTAGCGGGGAACAAGAACCCCCTTACAATGAGCAGTTCTTC.

The chain recombines TRBV10-3 with TRBJ1-2; tentatively, D is TRBD1 (5 bases). Trimming pared 7 bases from V and 8 bases from J, leaving 17 bases between. The V gene's germline CDR1 is ENHRY and CDR2 SYGVKD. The CDR3 sequence is 13 residues long. The DNA of the CDR3 is TGTGCCATCAAGAGGGCCCTGGGGGAAGGCTACACCTTC. It specifies CAIKRALGEGYTF.

This clonotype was counted ten times or more. V usage is TRBV6-2 or TRBV6-3 and J usage is TRBJ2-1, with TRBD2 identical over 14 bases. CDR3 length: 17 residues. V lost 6 bases to trimming and J lost 7 bases; unmatched junction nucleotides: 11. The germline CDR1 and CDR2 sequences are MNHEY and SVGEGT. The CDR3 sequence is CASRPYGRTSGRNEQFF. The CDR3 nucleotides read TGTGCCAGCAGACCCTACGGGCGGACTAGCGGGAGGAATGAGCAGTTCTTC.